This T cell receptor (beta chain) was identified in a study of blood T cell repertoires in COVID-19. This clone was seen once. Here immunoSEQ multiplex PCR was the method, and the copy in TCRdb shows in-frame clones only, minus some. The data hold more than 85,000 clones, with more than 70% observed a single time. This TCR derives from an elderly woman with acute or convalescent COVID-19. What was sequenced was peripheral blood.

The CDR3 protein is CASSLGPYTF. CDR3 bases: TGCGCCAGCAGCTTGGGTCCGTACACCTTC. The chain carries TRBV5-1 and TRBJ1-2; D not certain. Per the germline V gene, CDR1 is SGHRS and CDR2 is YFSETQ. Trimming stripped 0 bases from V and 11 bases from J, with 5 bases between. This CDR3 is built from 10 residues.